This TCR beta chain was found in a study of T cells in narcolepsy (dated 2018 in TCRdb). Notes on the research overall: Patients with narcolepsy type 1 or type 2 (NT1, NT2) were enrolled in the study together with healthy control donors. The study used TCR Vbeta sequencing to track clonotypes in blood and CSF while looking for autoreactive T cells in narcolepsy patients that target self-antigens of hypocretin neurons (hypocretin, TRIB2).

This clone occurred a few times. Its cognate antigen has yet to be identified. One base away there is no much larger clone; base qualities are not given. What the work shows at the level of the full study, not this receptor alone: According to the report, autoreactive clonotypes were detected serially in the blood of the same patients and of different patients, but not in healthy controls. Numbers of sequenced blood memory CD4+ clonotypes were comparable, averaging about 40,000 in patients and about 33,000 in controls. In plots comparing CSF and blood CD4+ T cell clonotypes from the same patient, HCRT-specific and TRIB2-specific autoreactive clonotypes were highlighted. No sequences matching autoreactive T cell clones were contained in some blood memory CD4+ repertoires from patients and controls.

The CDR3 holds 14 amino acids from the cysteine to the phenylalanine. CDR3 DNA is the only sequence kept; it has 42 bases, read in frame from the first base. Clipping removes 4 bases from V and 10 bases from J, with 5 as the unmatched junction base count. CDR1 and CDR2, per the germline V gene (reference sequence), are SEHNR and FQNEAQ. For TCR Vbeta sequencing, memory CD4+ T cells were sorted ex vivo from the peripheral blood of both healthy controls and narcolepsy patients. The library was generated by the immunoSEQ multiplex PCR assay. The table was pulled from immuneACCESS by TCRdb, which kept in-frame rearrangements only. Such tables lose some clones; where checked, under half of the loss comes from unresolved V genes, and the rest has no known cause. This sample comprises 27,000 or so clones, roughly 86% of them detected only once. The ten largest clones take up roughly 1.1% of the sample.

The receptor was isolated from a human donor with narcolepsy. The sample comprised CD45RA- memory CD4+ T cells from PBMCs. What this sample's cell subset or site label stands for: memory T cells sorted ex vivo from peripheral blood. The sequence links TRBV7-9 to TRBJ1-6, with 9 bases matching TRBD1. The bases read TGTGCCAGCAGCTCCGGGACAGGGTACTCACCCCTCCACTTT. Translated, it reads CASSSGTGYSPLHF.